A selection of T cell receptor beta chains follows, all from one sample in a study of blood T cell repertoires in COVID-19. Profiling relied on immunoSEQ multiplex PCR, and the TCRdb table lists in-frame clones only, not all of them. The sample includes 250,000 or so clones, about four fifths seen only once; the top ten take around 3.5%. The sequencing sample was made of PBMCs or T cells enriched from blood (not recorded which). These receptors all stem from a man aged 50-60 years who had recovered from COVID-19. The CDR3 runs from the conserved cysteine through the conserved F or W. The D gene is left open where the match is weak. The size of a clone is reported for some rows only, either as once, few or many, or as a class for expanded clones.

j_call	d_call	v_call	clone_size	cdr3_nt	cdr3_aa
TRBJ2-7	TRBD1	TRBV7-3	.	TGTGCCAGCAGCTTAATCCCTCGGACAGGGTACTACGAGCAGTACTTC	CASSLIPRTGYYEQYF
TRBJ2-1	TRBD2	TRBV7-3	once	TGTGCCAGCAGCTTACTAGCGGGGTACAATGAGCAGTTCTTC	CASSLLAGYNEQFF
TRBJ2-1	TRBD2	TRBV5-8	.	TGTGCCAGCAGCTGGGAGGGCTCGGGCTATGAGCAGTTCTTC	CASSWEGSGYEQFF
TRBJ1-5	TRBD1	TRBV5-1	few	TGCGCCAGCAGCGTGTGGGGACAGGACAATCAGCCCCAGCATTTT	CASSVWGQDNQPQHF
TRBJ1-4	TRBD1	TRBV7-9	.	TGTGCCAGCAGCCCATTCCCCTTAGACAGGGGAACTAATGAAAAACTGTTTTTT	CASSPFPLDRGTNEKLFF
TRBJ1-2	TRBD1	TRBV14	once	TGTGCCAGCAGCCCTGGACAGGGCGGGTCTTGGGGCTACACCTTC	CASSPGQGGSWGYTF
TRBJ1-3	TRBD1	TRBV6-2/TRBV6-3	.	TGTGCCAGCAGTCTCGACAGGGCTACAAACACCATATATTTT	CASSLDRATNTIYF
TRBJ1-1	.	TRBV18	.	TGTGCCAGCTCACCCGACCCTGGGGCGAACACTGAAGCTTTCTTT	CASSPDPGANTEAFF
TRBJ1-2	.	TRBV9	.	TGTGCCAGCAGCGTGTCGAGGGAGGACTATGGCTACACCTTC	CASSVSREDYGYTF
TRBJ1-2	TRBD1	TRBV7-9	once	TGTGCCAGCAGCTTAAGTCAGGGGGATGGCTACACCTTC	CASSLSQGDGYTF
TRBJ2-2	TRBD1	TRBV7-3	.	TGTGCCAGCAGCTTATATCAGGGGGCAAACACCGGGGAGCTGTTTTTT	CASSLYQGANTGELFF
TRBJ2-7	.	TRBV6-1	.	TGTGCCAGCAGTGAAAGGACGGTTTACTCTAGCGCCTACGAGCAGTACTTC	CASSERTVYSSAYEQYF
TRBJ2-2	TRBD2	TRBV9	.	TGTGCCAGCCAACACCAAGCGGGAGGGACCGGGGAGCTGTTTTTT	CASQHQAGGTGELFF
TRBJ1-1	.	TRBV5-1	.	TGCGCCAGCAGCTTTCGGGACACTGAAGCTTTCTTT	CASSFRDTEAFF
TRBJ1-2	.	TRBV5-6	.	TGTGCCAGCAGCTTTAGCTATGGCTACACCTTC	CASSFSYGYTF
TRBJ2-1	TRBD2	TRBV3-1/TRBV3-2	.	TGTGCCAGCAGCCAACTACTAGCGGGGGTTTCCTACAATGAGCAGTTCTTC	CASSQLLAGVSYNEQFF
TRBJ1-5	TRBD1	TRBV27	.	TGTGCCAGCAGTCCTAGGACAGGAGCCTACAACAATCAGCCCCAGCATTTT	CASSPRTGAYNNQPQHF
TRBJ2-7	.	TRBV1	.	TGCACCAGCACCGAGGGACTATCCCCCCACGAGCAGTACTTC	CTSTEGLSPHEQYF
TRBJ2-4	.	TRBV28	.	TGTGCCAGCAGCCTAGGAGGGTTAGACTTAGCCAAAAACATTCAGTACTTC	CASSLGGLDLAKNIQYF
TRBJ2-5	TRBD2	TRBV30	.	TGTGCCTGGAGGGAAGGACTAGCGGGGGGGAGGACCCAGTACTTC	CAWREGLAGGRTQYF
TRBJ2-1	.	TRBV9	.	TGTGCCAGCAGCGCGGTCCGGGAAACCAATGAGCAGTTCTTC	CASSAVRETNEQFF
TRBJ1-1	.	TRBV9	.	TGTGCCAGCAGCGTTCCTCCCGTTAACACTGAAGCTTTCTTT	CASSVPPVNTEAFF